This T cell receptor (beta chain) originates from a study of blood T cell repertoires in COVID-19 (TCRdb year 2020). In the study overall: Samples covering the acute and convalescent phases of COVID-19 were provided by collaborators in the United States, Italy and Spain. The material from the prospective study consisted of cDNA or gDNA derived from T cells, B-cell-depleted T cells, or PBMCs. The dataset comprised deeply sampled blood TCRbeta repertoires from subjects exposed to, actively infected with, or recovered from COVID-19. The repertoires were released in a freely available public database intended as a resource for research on the immune response to SARS-CoV-2. The samples were drawn from two sources: the first 160 participants of the ongoing ImmuneRACE study, and fewer than 1,500 subjects contributed by 6 global collaborators. The sample metadata nearly always contained a de-identified subject ID, COVID-19 status, age in years and sex. Where available, HLA class I and class II types were obtained from metadata supplied by the sample provider rather than from assay-based typing. Overall study outcomes, separate from this receptor: How much clinical and demographic metadata was included differed by source and by participant, and the metadata was provided uncurated.

TCRbeta CDR3 regions were amplified from genomic DNA using the immunoSEQ Assay, a bias-controlled multiplex PCR. From the authors' description of their analysis: The number of nucleated cells in each sample was estimated by amplification of reference gene primers within the assay. To quantify the absolute abundance of each unique TCRbeta CDR3 rearrangement, sequence reads were collapsed and filtered. Productive Simpson clonality was computed per sample as the square root of Simpson's diversity index over productive rearrangements. TCRdb took this table from immuneACCESS and kept in-frame rearrangements with V and J called. Such tables lack part of the clones; where checked against another copy, unresolved V genes explain under half of the gap, and the rest is unexplained. V, J and clone size are those of that table, while D and trimming were read from the DNA. The sample data list fewer than 250,000 clones, and roughly 90% of these were observed just once. The top ten constitute around 8.9% of the sample.

Participants in the prospective study were enrolled through a virtual design, were aged about 18 to 90 years, and lived in 24 United States geographic areas. In the prospective study, participants were assigned to cohorts based on the clinical history participants reported in a screening survey and a study questionnaire. Recovered participants in ImmuneRACE Cohort 3 were defined by two consecutive negative NP/OP PCR tests, clearance by a healthcare professional, or resolution of symptoms. Each participant in the prospective study had whole blood, serum and a nasopharyngeal or oropharyngeal swab collected by mobile phlebotomists. Participants in the prospective study had the option to provide additional blood draws and questionnaires over an approximately 2-month period. Blood samples from the prospective study were shipped frozen or at room temperature prior to DNA extraction. This clone was detected only a few times. Its recognized antigen is unknown. No clone much larger than this one lies a single base away; base qualities are absent.

Material: PBMCs or T cells enriched from blood (not recorded which). The receptor was isolated from a woman aged 18-29 years who had recovered from COVID-19.

In nucleotide form, the sequence is TGTGCCAGCAGCCACCCAGGATTGGTTACCGAGCAGTACTTC. It encodes CASSHPGLVTEQYF. This chain is built from TRBV14 and TRBJ2-7, with no confident D gene call. V and J lose 3 bases and 6 bases, and a span of 15 bases separates them. CDR1 and CDR2, per the germline V gene, are SGHDN and FVKESK. Taken from cysteine to phenylalanine, the CDR3 has 14 residues. Only the CDR3 DNA is retained, 42 bases long and in frame from the first base.